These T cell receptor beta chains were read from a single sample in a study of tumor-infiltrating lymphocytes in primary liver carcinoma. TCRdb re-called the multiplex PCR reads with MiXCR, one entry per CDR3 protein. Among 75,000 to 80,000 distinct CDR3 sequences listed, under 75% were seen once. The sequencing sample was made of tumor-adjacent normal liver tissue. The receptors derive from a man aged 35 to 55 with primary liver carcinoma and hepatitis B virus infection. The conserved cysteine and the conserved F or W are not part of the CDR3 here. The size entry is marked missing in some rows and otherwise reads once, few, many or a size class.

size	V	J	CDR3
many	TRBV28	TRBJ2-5	ASGPTGEETQY
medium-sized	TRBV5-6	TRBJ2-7	ASSFMASGTYEQY
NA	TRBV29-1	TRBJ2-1	SVAIAGAGEQF
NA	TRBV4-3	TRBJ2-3	ASSLEVQGGTDTQY
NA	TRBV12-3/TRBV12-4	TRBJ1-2	ASSLRGGRSYSYT
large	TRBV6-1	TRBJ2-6	ASSGTADGANVLT
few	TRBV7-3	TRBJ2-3	ASSRRGGSTDTQY
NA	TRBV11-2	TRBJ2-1	ASSITGVSEQF
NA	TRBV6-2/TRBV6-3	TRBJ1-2	ASREHYLGEGDPLGYT
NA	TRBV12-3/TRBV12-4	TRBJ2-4	TSSLGHGETKNIQY
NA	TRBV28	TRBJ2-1	VSSFCSGPRFPPSSYNEHF
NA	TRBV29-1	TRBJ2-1	SAGGTGQSSYNKQF
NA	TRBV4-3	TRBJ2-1	ASSQDASYNEQF
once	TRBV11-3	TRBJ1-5	ASSLDLGVGQPQH